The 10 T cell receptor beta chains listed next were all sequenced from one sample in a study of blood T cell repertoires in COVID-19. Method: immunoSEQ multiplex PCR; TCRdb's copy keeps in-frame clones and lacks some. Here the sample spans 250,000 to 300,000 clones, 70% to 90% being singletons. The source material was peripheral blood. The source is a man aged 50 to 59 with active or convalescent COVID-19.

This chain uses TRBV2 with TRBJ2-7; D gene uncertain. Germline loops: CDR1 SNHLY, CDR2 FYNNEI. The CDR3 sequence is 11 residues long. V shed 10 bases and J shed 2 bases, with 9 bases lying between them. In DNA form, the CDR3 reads TGTGCCACACTTGATCCCTACGAGCAGTACTTC. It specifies CATLDPYEQYF.

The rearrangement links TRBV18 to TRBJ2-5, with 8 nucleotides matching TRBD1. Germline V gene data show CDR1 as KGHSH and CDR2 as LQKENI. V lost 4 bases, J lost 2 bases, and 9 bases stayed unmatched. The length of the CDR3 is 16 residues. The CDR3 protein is CASSRSPDREQETQYF. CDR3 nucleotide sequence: TGTGCCAGCTCACGGTCCCCGGACAGGGAACAAGAGACCCAGTACTTC.

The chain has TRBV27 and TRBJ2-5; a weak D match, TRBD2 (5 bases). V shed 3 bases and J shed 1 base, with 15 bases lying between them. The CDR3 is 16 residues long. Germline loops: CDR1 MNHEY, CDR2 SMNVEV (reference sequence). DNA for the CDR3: TGTGCCAGCAGTTTGCGTCAACGGGGTGGCCAAGAGACCCAGTACTTC. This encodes CASSLRQRGGQETQYF.

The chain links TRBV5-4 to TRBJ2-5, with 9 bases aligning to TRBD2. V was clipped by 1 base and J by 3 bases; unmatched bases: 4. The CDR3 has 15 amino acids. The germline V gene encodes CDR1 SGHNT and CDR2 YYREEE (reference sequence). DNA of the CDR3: TGTGCCAGCAGCTTGTGGGTAGCGGGAGAAGAGACCCAGTACTTC. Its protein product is CASSLWVAGEETQYF.

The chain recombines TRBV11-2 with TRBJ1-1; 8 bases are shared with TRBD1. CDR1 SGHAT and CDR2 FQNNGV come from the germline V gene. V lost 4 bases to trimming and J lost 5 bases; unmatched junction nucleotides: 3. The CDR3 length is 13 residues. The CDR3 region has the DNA TGTGCCAGCAGCTCAAGGACAGGGACTGAAGCTTTCTTT. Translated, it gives CASSSRTGTEAFF.

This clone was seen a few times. The CDR3 region is CASSQDGQRVQPQHF. The CDR3 region has the DNA TGCGCCAGCAGCCAAGACGGACAGAGGGTTCAGCCCCAGCATTTT. V usage is TRBV4-1 and J usage is TRBJ1-5; possibly TRBD1 for D (6 bases). CDR1 is MGHRA, CDR2 YSYEKL, per germline. The V end lost 0 bases, the J end lost 6 bases, and 12 bases lay between the germline ends. There are 15 residues in the CDR3.

The CDR3 DNA sequence: TGTGCCAGCAGCTTGGGTACTTCTGGCGAGCAGTACTTC. This gives the protein CASSLGTSGEQYF. The chain uses TRBV5-6 and TRBJ2-7; D is unclear. V was shortened by 0 bases and J by 6 bases, with 10 bases between the two germline ends. Germline-derived CDR1 and CDR2 are SGHDT and YYEEEE. The CDR3 runs to 13 residues.

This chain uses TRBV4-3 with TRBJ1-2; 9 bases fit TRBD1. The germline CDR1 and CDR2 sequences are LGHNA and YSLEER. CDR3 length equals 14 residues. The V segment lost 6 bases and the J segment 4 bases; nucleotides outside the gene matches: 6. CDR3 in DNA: TGCGCCAGCAGTCCAAACAGGGGGCTCTATGGCTACACCTTC. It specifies CASSPNRGLYGYTF.

CDR3 coding DNA: TGTGCCAGCAGCGCGTGGCTAGCGGGAAACAATGAGCAGTTCTTC. As protein: CASSAWLAGNNEQFF. V usage is TRBV6-5 and J usage is TRBJ2-1; 9 nucleotides agree with TRBD2. With V trimmed by 6 bases and J by 5 bases, 8 bases remained unmatched. The CDR3 is 15 residues long. CDR1 and CDR2 from the germline V gene are MNHEY and SVGAGI.

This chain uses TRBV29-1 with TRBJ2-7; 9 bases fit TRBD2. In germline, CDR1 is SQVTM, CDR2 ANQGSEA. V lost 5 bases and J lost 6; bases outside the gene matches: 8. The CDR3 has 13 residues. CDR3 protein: CSVLGGLASEQYF. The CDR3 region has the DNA TGCAGCGTTCTAGGGGGACTAGCCTCCGAGCAGTACTTC.